The rows below give T cell receptor beta chains drawn from one sample of a study of cytomegalovirus exposure and HLA in healthy donors. Here immunoSEQ multiplex PCR was the method, and the copy in TCRdb shows in-frame clones only, minus some. The sample has approximately 88,000 clones, approximately 81% seen once. The sequenced sample was PBMCs. These receptors all stem from a woman aged 18-29 years in good health and CMV-seropositive. CDR3s include the opening cysteine and the closing phenylalanine or tryptophan. The D gene is left open where the match is weak. Size is stated for part of the rows, as once, few or many counts, or as a class when the clone is expanded.

V: TRBV5-5
D: .
J: TRBJ2-3
size: .
CDR3: CASNPPASTSTDTQYF
DNA: TGTGCCAGCAACCCCCCTGCATCCACTAGCACAGATACGCAGTATTTT

V: TRBV28
D: .
J: TRBJ1-2
size: .
CDR3: CASSPLGRGYTNYGYTF
DNA: TGTGCCAGCAGTCCATTGGGCAGGGGCTATACTAACTATGGCTACACCTTC

V: TRBV7-8
D: .
J: TRBJ2-5
size: once
CDR3: CASSRSSVTQYF
DNA: TGTGCCAGCAGCCGATCTTCAGTGACCCAGTACTTC

V: TRBV6-5
D: .
J: TRBJ1-2
size: .
CDR3: CASWTAANYGYTF
DNA: TGTGCCAGCTGGACAGCTGCTAACTATGGCTACACCTTC

V: TRBV7-8
D: TRBD1
J: TRBJ1-2
size: .
CDR3: CASSRNRDRGYTF
DNA: TGTGCCAGCAGCCGAAACCGGGACAGGGGCTACACCTTC

V: TRBV5-8
D: TRBD1
J: TRBJ1-2
size: .
CDR3: CASSRDSKYGYTF
DNA: TGTGCCAGCAGTCGGGACAGCAAATATGGCTACACCTTC

V: TRBV7-9
D: .
J: TRBJ2-3
size: .
CDR3: CAGGGTDTQYF
DNA: TGTGCCGGAGGTGGCACAGATACGCAGTATTTT

V: TRBV2
D: TRBD1
J: TRBJ1-2
size: .
CDR3: CASSVRTGVNYGYTF
DNA: TGTGCCAGCAGTGTTAGGACAGGGGTTAACTATGGCTACACCTTC

V: TRBV7-2
D: TRBD2
J: TRBJ2-1
size: .
CDR3: CASSLEGGGARGYEQFF
DNA: TGTGCCAGCAGCTTAGAGGGCGGGGGGGCCCGTGGGTATGAGCAGTTCTTC

V: TRBV5-1
D: .
J: TRBJ2-3
size: .
CDR3: CASSLGQHTDTQYF
DNA: TGCGCCAGCAGCTTGGGACAGCACACAGATACGCAGTATTTT

V: TRBV6-1
D: .
J: TRBJ1-5
size: .
CDR3: CASSPNTGYQPQHF
DNA: TGTGCCAGCAGTCCAAACACAGGGTATCAGCCCCAGCATTTT

V: TRBV15
D: .
J: TRBJ2-7
size: few
CDR3: CATSRRVTYEQYF
DNA: TGTGCCACCAGCAGACGGGTTACCTACGAGCAGTACTTC

V: TRBV6-5
D: TRBD2
J: TRBJ2-7
size: .
CDR3: CASSYSIASGRDEQYF
DNA: TGTGCCAGCAGTTACTCGATAGCTAGCGGGCGGGACGAGCAGTACTTC

V: TRBV7-3
D: TRBD1
J: TRBJ1-2
size: .
CDR3: CASSPQGNYGYTF
DNA: TGTGCCAGCAGCCCACAGGGGAACTATGGCTACACCTTC

V: TRBV4-1
D: .
J: TRBJ2-2
size: once
CDR3: CASSPGHLTGELFF
DNA: TGCGCCAGCAGCCCCGGACACCTCACCGGGGAGCTGTTTTTT

V: TRBV11-2
D: TRBD1
J: TRBJ2-7
size: .
CDR3: CASGPGWGQASSYEQYF
DNA: TGTGCCAGCGGCCCCGGATGGGGACAGGCGAGCTCCTACGAGCAGTACTTC

V: TRBV25-1
D: .
J: TRBJ2-2
size: few
CDR3: CASSERTGELFF
DNA: TGTGCCAGCAGTGAGAGGACCGGGGAGCTGTTTTTT

V: TRBV5-1
D: TRBD1
J: TRBJ2-5
size: few
CDR3: CASYPGQGQETQYF
DNA: TGCGCCAGCTATCCGGGACAGGGCCAAGAGACCCAGTACTTC

V: TRBV19
D: .
J: TRBJ1-2
size: few
CDR3: CASGGGAGYTF
DNA: TGTGCCAGTGGCGGGGGTGCTGGCTACACCTTC

V: TRBV4-2
D: TRBD2
J: TRBJ2-3
size: .
CDR3: CASSQYEGGGTDTQYF
DNA: TGTGCCAGCAGCCAATATGAGGGAGGGGGCACAGATACGCAGTATTTT

V: TRBV19
D: .
J: TRBJ2-7
size: .
CDR3: CASSPQGFGEQYF
DNA: TGTGCCAGTAGTCCACAGGGATTCGGTGAGCAGTACTTC

V: TRBV28
D: .
J: TRBJ2-3
size: .
CDR3: CASSLGQVKDTQYF
DNA: TGTGCCAGCAGCTTAGGGCAGGTTAAGGATACGCAGTATTTT

V: TRBV18
D: .
J: TRBJ1-1
size: .
CDR3: CASSPLRGGHTEAFF
DNA: TGTGCCAGCTCACCATTGCGGGGAGGTCACACTGAAGCTTTCTTT

V: TRBV10-3
D: TRBD1
J: TRBJ2-3
size: .
CDR3: CAIKGQGTLVADTQYF
DNA: TGTGCCATCAAGGGACAGGGTACTTTGGTGGCAGATACGCAGTATTTT

V: TRBV9
D: TRBD1
J: TRBJ1-2
size: .
CDR3: CASSVFEGQGYGYTF
DNA: TGTGCCAGCAGCGTCTTTGAGGGACAGGGCTATGGCTACACCTTC

V: TRBV6-6
D: .
J: TRBJ1-2
size: .
CDR3: CASSSGTFDYGYTF
DNA: TGTGCCAGCAGTTCAGGGACATTCGACTATGGCTACACCTTC

V: TRBV30
D: TRBD1
J: TRBJ2-7
size: few
CDR3: CAWSVDRGKQYF
DNA: TGTGCCTGGAGTGTAGACAGGGGGAAGCAGTACTTC

V: TRBV11-2
D: .
J: TRBJ1-2
size: .
CDR3: CASSLAYGYTF
DNA: TGTGCCAGCAGCTTAGCTTATGGCTACACCTTC

V: TRBV5-6
D: .
J: TRBJ2-7
size: .
CDR3: CASSQSPGGEQYF
DNA: TGTGCCAGCAGCCAAAGTCCCGGAGGCGAGCAGTACTTC

V: TRBV6-5
D: TRBD1
J: TRBJ1-2
size: .
CDR3: CASSSYRGQGAGGYTF
DNA: TGTGCCAGCAGTTCCTACCGCGGGCAGGGGGCGGGTGGCTACACCTTC

V: TRBV28
D: .
J: TRBJ1-4
size: .
CDR3: CASSLQQNNEKLFF
DNA: TGTGCCAGCAGTTTGCAACAGAATAATGAAAAACTGTTTTTT

V: TRBV18
D: TRBD1
J: TRBJ1-1
size: .
CDR3: CASSTGDTEAFF
DNA: TGTGCCAGCTCAACAGGGGACACTGAAGCTTTCTTT

V: TRBV18
D: TRBD1
J: TRBJ1-4
size: .
CDR3: CASSPPGQGPYNEKLFF
DNA: TGTGCCAGCTCACCTCCGGGACAGGGACCCTATAATGAAAAACTGTTTTTT

V: TRBV15
D: .
J: TRBJ2-2
size: .
CDR3: CATSGVGSMLGGGELFF
DNA: TGTGCCACCAGCGGCGTAGGGTCCATGCTAGGGGGCGGGGAGCTGTTTTTT

V: TRBV4-2
D: TRBD1
J: TRBJ2-7
size: .
CDR3: CASSQERGQGAAEQYF
DNA: TGTGCCAGCAGCCAAGAACGCGGACAGGGGGCGGCCGAGCAGTACTTC

V: TRBV30
D: TRBD1
J: TRBJ1-1
size: .
CDR3: CAWSSGTGRRVMNTEAFF
DNA: TGTGCCTGGAGTAGCGGGACAGGGAGAAGAGTCATGAACACTGAAGCTTTCTTT

V: TRBV11-2
D: TRBD1
J: TRBJ1-2
size: .
CDR3: CASSDNDRDYGYTF
DNA: TGTGCCAGCAGCGACAACGACAGGGACTATGGCTACACCTTC

V: TRBV4-3
D: TRBD2
J: TRBJ2-2
size: .
CDR3: CASSQDQRGGLEELFF
DNA: TGCGCCAGCAGCCAAGATCAGCGGGGGGGACTTGAGGAGCTGTTTTTT

V: TRBV9
D: .
J: TRBJ1-3
size: .
CDR3: CASSPGWGDSGNTIYF
DNA: TGTGCCAGCAGCCCAGGGTGGGGGGACTCTGGAAACACCATATATTTT

V: TRBV30
D: TRBD1
J: TRBJ2-1
size: .
CDR3: CAWSVRGSQGVRNEQFF
DNA: TGTGCCTGGAGTGTACGGGGAAGCCAGGGGGTCAGGAATGAGCAGTTCTTC

V: TRBV2
D: .
J: TRBJ1-6
size: .
CDR3: CASSVGRSSNSPLHF
DNA: TGTGCCAGCAGTGTGGGGCGGTCAAGTAATTCACCCCTCCACTTT

V: TRBV5-8
D: TRBD1
J: TRBJ2-7
size: .
CDR3: CASSDGTAPSWSEQYF
DNA: TGTGCCAGCAGCGACGGGACAGCTCCTTCCTGGTCCGAGCAGTACTTC

V: TRBV28
D: TRBD1
J: TRBJ2-3
size: .
CDR3: CASSTGTGIPDTQYF
DNA: TGTGCCAGCAGCACAGGGACAGGGATACCAGATACGCAGTATTTT

V: TRBV30
D: TRBD1
J: TRBJ1-5
size: few
CDR3: CAWSATGYNQPQHF
DNA: TGTGCCTGGAGTGCGACAGGGTACAATCAGCCCCAGCATTTT

V: TRBV28
D: TRBD2
J: TRBJ2-7
size: .
CDR3: CASSFAAGGGRQYF
DNA: TGTGCCAGCAGTTTTGCTGCGGGCGGGGGGAGGCAGTACTTC

V: TRBV30
D: .
J: TRBJ2-5
size: .
CDR3: CAWRIQPQETQYF
DNA: TGTGCCTGGAGGATACAGCCTCAAGAGACCCAGTACTTC

V: TRBV4-2
D: TRBD2
J: TRBJ2-3
size: once
CDR3: CASSPRLAGRADTQYF
DNA: TGTGCCAGCAGCCCCCGCCTAGCGGGGCGGGCAGATACGCAGTATTTT

V: TRBV23-1
D: TRBD1
J: TRBJ2-5
size: .
CDR3: CASSIPGQQETQYF
DNA: TGCGCCAGCAGTATCCCGGGACAGCAAGAGACCCAGTACTTC

V: TRBV15
D: .
J: TRBJ1-6
size: .
CDR3: CATSEAASPLHF
DNA: TGTGCCACCAGCGAGGCAGCATCACCCCTCCACTTT